One and the same sample provided the 21 T cell receptor beta chains below, sequenced in a study of cytomegalovirus exposure and HLA in healthy donors. PCR was performed using 60 Vbeta and 13 Jbeta primers. Measured with immunoSEQ multiplex PCR; TCRdb has only the in-frame clones, and not every one. The repertoire consists of about 240,000 clones, with 70% to 90% occurring once and the leading ten covering roughly 0.26%. Material: PBMCs. The origin of the receptors is a girl aged 2 to 10 in good health and CMV-seronegative.

The table lists this clone with a count of one. Relative to the germline gene, one junction end is altered; a read error may explain this. V and J are TRBV7-9 and TRBJ2-7; D is perhaps TRBD1 (5 bases). In germline, CDR1 is SEHNR, CDR2 FQNEAQ (reference sequence). This CDR3 has 13 amino acids. CDR3 in amino acids: CSSSFQGRDEQYF. CDR3 sequence (DNA): TGTTCCAGCAGCTTTCAGGGCCGGGACGAGCAGTACTTC.

CDR3 DNA: TGCGCCAGCCGTACAGGGTCGTACGAGCAGTACTTC. Translating gives CASRTGSYEQYF. The chain is built from TRBV10-2 and TRBJ2-7; TRBD1 might be the D (6 bases). The germline V and J ends were trimmed by 8 bases and 4 bases, with 12 bases remaining between them. Germline V CDR1 and CDR2: WSHSY, SAAADI. The CDR3 loop spans 12 amino acids.

CDR3 in DNA: TGCGCCAGCAGTGGAGCGGGAGGGTTCGATGAGCAGTTCTTC. Residues: CASSGAGGFDEQFF. V usage is TRBV10-2 and J usage is TRBJ2-1; 10 nucleotides align to TRBD2. Trimming took 4 bases from V and 8 from J; bases not matched to a gene: 5. Per germline, CDR1 WSHSY and CDR2 SAAADI. The CDR3 has 14 amino acids.

This chain joins TRBV18 and TRBJ2-3; 8 positions agree with TRBD1. Germline V gives CDR1 KGHSH, CDR2 LQKENI. The CDR3 extends over 14 amino acids. The V gene end was trimmed by 8 bases and the J gene end by 0 bases; junction bases not matched to a gene: 4. The CDR3 loop reads CASQGQASTDTQYF. For the CDR3, the DNA is TGTGCCAGCCAGGGACAGGCTAGCACAGATACGCAGTATTTT.

The rearrangement links TRBV21-1 to TRBJ1-5; TRBD1 is the table's D call, not checked against the DNA. TRBV21-1 has pseudogene status. The CDR3 sequence is 15 residues long. The chain's CDR3 is CASNPRIGEDQPQHF. CDR3 in DNA: TGTGCCAGCAACCCCAGGATAGGGGAAGATCAGCCCCAGCATTTT.

The V and J genes are TRBV9 and TRBJ2-7, with 13 bases fitting TRBD2. The CDR3 has 14 residues. Germline V gene data show CDR1 as SGDLS and CDR2 as YYNGEE. V shed 0 bases and J 6 bases; nucleotides not matched to a gene: 0. The CDR3 DNA is TGTGCCAGCAGCGTAGGACTAGCGGGAGGCGAGCAGTACTTC. As protein: CASSVGLAGGEQYF.

The rearrangement links TRBV7-6 to TRBJ1-1, with D unresolved. This CDR3 has 13 amino acids. Germline V gives CDR1 SGHVS, CDR2 FNYEAQ. V lost 3 bases to trimming and J lost 1 base, with 6 bases between them. CDR3 residues: CASSLLQNTEAFF. Written as DNA, the CDR3 is TGTGCCAGCAGCTTGTTACAGAACACTGAAGCTTTCTTT.

This sequence joins TRBV29-1 and TRBJ2-3, with 11 bases lining up with TRBD1. The V gene's germline CDR1 is SQVTM and CDR2 ANQGSEA. The trim removed 4 bases at V and 5 bases at J, leaving 5 bases unmatched. This CDR3 spans 14 amino acids. The CDR3 nucleotides are TGCAGCGTTGCGTGGGACAGGGGGATAGATACGCAGTATTTT. It yields the protein CSVAWDRGIDTQYF.

The rearrangement joins TRBV5-4 to TRBJ2-7; 10 bases agree with TRBD1. J gave up 4 bases and V 2 bases, and 3 bases lay outside the gene matches. The CDR3 covers 14 residues. The germline gives CDR1 SGHNT, CDR2 YYREEE (reference sequence). The CDR3 nucleotides read TGTGCCAGCAGCTTAGGGACAGGGGTTTACGAGCAGTACTTC. Encoded protein: CASSLGTGVYEQYF.

The V call is TRBV6-5, the J call TRBJ1-1; D is uncertain. This CDR3 region has 13 residues. Germline V gene data show CDR1 as MNHEY and CDR2 as SVGAGI. Trimming stripped 3 bases from V and 3 bases from J, with 8 bases between. The CDR3 DNA reads as TGTGCCAGCAGTTATTGGAGAGACACTGAAGCTTTCTTT. Its protein is CASSYWRDTEAFF.

The CDR3 region is CASRIRDSLSSYNEQFF. In DNA form, the CDR3 reads TGTGCCAGCCGAATCCGAGACTCCTTAAGCTCCTACAATGAGCAGTTCTTC. The chain carries TRBV2 and TRBJ2-1; D is ambiguous. The ends were cut back, 8 bases at V and 0 bases at J, with 20 bases in the middle. The CDR3 totals 17 residues. Germline assignment: CDR1 SNHLY and CDR2 FYNNEI.

The chain recombines TRBV5-1 with TRBJ1-1; maybe TRBD1 (5 bases). Germline CDR1 SGHRS, CDR2 YFSETQ. The V end lost 0 bases, the J end lost 1 base, and 13 bases lay between the germline ends. The CDR3 totals 16 residues. CDR3 region: CASSLVVGTGNTEAFF. In DNA form, the CDR3 reads TGCGCCAGCAGCTTGGTGGTCGGGACTGGGAACACTGAAGCTTTCTTT.

J is TRBJ2-1 and V is TRBV11-3, with 8 bases matching TRBD2. V was pared by 4 bases and J by 4 bases, with 6 bases of the junction left unmatched. Germline V gene data show CDR1 as SGHNT and CDR2 as YENEEA. The CDR3 has 15 amino acids. Written as DNA, the CDR3 is TGTGCCAGCAGCTCCAAGCGGGGGAGATACAATGAGCAGTTCTTC. The encoded protein is CASSSKRGRYNEQFF. The full variable domain, rest sourced from reference TRBV11-3 and TRBJ2-1, is EAGVVQSPRYKIIEKKQPVAFWCNPISGHNTLYWYLQNLGQGPELLIRYENEEAVDDSQLPKDRFSAERLKGVDSTLKIQPAELGDSAVYLCASSSKRGRYNEQFFGPGTRLTVL.

The chain employs TRBV4-2 and TRBJ2-1; 9 nucleotides match TRBD2. The CDR3 runs 18 residues. Germline trimming cut 2 bases from V and 6 bases from J; bases unmatched to any gene: 14. From germline, CDR1 is LGHNA and CDR2 YNFKEQ. CDR3 in DNA: TGTGCCAGCAGCCAAACCCAATTTGTCGGACTAGCGTCCAATGAGCAGTTCTTC. It specifies CASSQTQFVGLASNEQFF.

The chain carries TRBV5-4 and TRBJ2-3; 10 bases are shared with TRBD2. The V gene end was trimmed by 1 base and the J gene end by 1 base; junction bases not matched to a gene: 9. The CDR3 covers 18 residues. The V gene's germline CDR1 is SGHNT and CDR2 YYREEE (reference sequence). The CDR3 region has the DNA TGTGCCAGCAGCTTGCTAGCGGGAGCCTCTAGAGGCACAGATACGCAGTATTTT. Amino acid sequence: CASSLLAGASRGTDTQYF.

Concerning this clone itself: Within the sample, other DNA sequences also encode this same CDR3. V is TRBV6-5 and J is TRBJ2-7; 8 bases line up with TRBD1. Germline CDR1 reads MNHEY; CDR2 reads SVGAGI. V lost 0 bases, J lost 3 bases, and 4 bases stayed unmatched. This CDR3 is built from 15 residues. The CDR3 DNA reads TGTGCCAGCAGTTACTCTGGGACAGGAGACTACGAGCAGTACTTC. This codes for CASSYSGTGDYEQYF.

The chain joins TRBV6-1 to TRBJ1-1; perhaps TRBD1 as D (6 bases). Germline V lookup: CDR1 MNHNS, CDR2 SASEGT. Trimming removed 4 bases from V and 0 bases from J, with 12 bases in between. The CDR3 spans 15 residues. DNA for the CDR3: TGTGCCAGCAGTGCACAGGGCTCAGTGAACACTGAAGCTTTCTTT. Translating it yields CASSAQGSVNTEAFF.

The V gene is TRBV5-4, the J gene TRBJ2-7; TRBD2 agrees at 7 bases. This CDR3 has 15 residues. Germline trimming cut 3 bases from V and 4 bases from J; bases unmatched to any gene: 10. CDR1 is SGHNT and CDR2 is YYREEE in the germline V gene (reference sequence). CDR3 in DNA: TGTGCCAGCAGCTCTTACGGGGGGAAAGGGTACGAGCAGTACTTC. Encoded protein: CASSSYGGKGYEQYF.

The chain links TRBV28 to TRBJ1-6; tentatively, D is TRBD1 (6 bases). V was shortened by 5 bases and J by 5 bases, with 16 bases between the two germline ends. This CDR3 region has 16 residues. Germline CDR1 is MDHEN and CDR2 is SYDVKM. The CDR3 DNA follows: TGTGCCAGCAGTCTCCAGGGGCTAGTAGATAATTCACCCCTCCACTTT. It yields the protein CASSLQGLVDNSPLHF.

J is TRBJ1-1 and V is TRBV7-3, with 8 bases identical to TRBD1. CDR1 and CDR2 from the germline V gene are SGHTA and FQGTGA. This CDR3 has 14 amino acids. The junction had 7 bases not matched to a gene; V was cut back by 5 bases and J by 5 bases. CDR3 protein: CASSVTGGETEAFF. The CDR3 DNA reads as TGTGCCAGCAGCGTCACAGGGGGTGAGACTGAAGCTTTCTTT.

This chain connects TRBV5-1 to TRBJ2-7, with TRBD1 matching over 7 bases. The germline CDR1 and CDR2 sequences are SGHRS and YFSETQ. This CDR3 region has 12 residues. The J segment lost 5 bases and the V segment lost 5 bases, leaving 4 bases of the junction unmatched. In DNA form, the CDR3 reads TGCGCCAGCAGGGACAGGAGGAACGAGCAGTACTTC. Translation: CASRDRRNEQYF.